This paragraph reports one T cell receptor (beta chain). Authors' analysis steps: Estimation of nucleated cell counts relied on the amplification of reference gene primers. Measured with immunoSEQ multiplex PCR; TCRdb has only the in-frame clones, and not every one. V and J calls and clone size are copied from that table; D and trimming were computed from the DNA. Here the sample spans about 23,000 clones, approximately 90% being singletons. The entry originates in a study of blood T cell repertoires in COVID-19. Study details: COVID-19 samples, acute and convalescent, were from the United States, Italy and Spain. In each case, the material was cDNA or gDNA derived from T cells, B-cell-depleted T cells, or PBMCs.

The germline gives CDR1 SGHDT, CDR2 YYEEEE. V was cut by 5 bases and J by 3 bases, with 18 bases left in between. This CDR3 is 15 amino acids long. The source is a human donor in a cohort sampled during active COVID-19. Sequences were obtained from peripheral blood. The gene calls are TRBV5-6 and TRBJ2-7; D is ambiguous. CDR3 nucleotides: TGTGCCAGCAGACCGTCTGCGGAACGCGGCTACGAGCAGTACTTC. It is translated as CASRPSAERGYEQYF.